Presented here are 19 T cell receptor beta chains from one specimen sequenced in a study of blood T cell repertoires in COVID-19. The protocol was immunoSEQ multiplex PCR, while the TCRdb copy is restricted to in-frame clones and leaves out a portion. Of 350,000 to 400,000 clones listed, roughly 91% are singletons. The sequencing input was PBMCs or T cells enriched from blood (not recorded which). The receptors shown here come from a woman under 30 who had recovered from COVID-19.

J is TRBJ1-4 and V is TRBV18, with D tentatively TRBD1 (6 bases). Germline V gene sequence: CDR1 KGHSH, CDR2 LQKENI. V lost 5 bases, J lost 1 base, and 8 bases lay in between. The CDR3 runs 14 residues. CDR3 sequence reads: CASSARGTNEKLFF. The CDR3 bases are TGTGCCAGCTCAGCCAGGGGAACTAATGAAAAACTGTTTTTT.

The genes are TRBV29-1 and TRBJ2-1; 15 positions match TRBD2. Looked up from germline, CDR1 is SQVTM and CDR2 is ANQGSEA. V lost 4 bases to trimming and J lost 0 bases; unmatched junction nucleotides: 19. The CDR3 consists of 22 residues. As DNA, the CDR3 is TGCAGCGTTGTCTTCAGTTTGGTAGGAGGACTAGCGGGGGGGAGCTCCTACAATGAGCAGTTCTTC. It codes for CSVVFSLVGGLAGGSSYNEQFF.

The CDR3 DNA reads as TGCGCCAGCAGCTTGGATACTAGCACTGAAGCTTTCTTT. This translates into CASSLDTSTEAFF. This chain uses TRBV5-1 with TRBJ1-1; D is uncertain. The germline CDR1 and CDR2 sequences are SGHRS and YFSETQ. The V end was cut by 0 bases, the J end by 4 bases, with 7 bases between. The CDR3 sequence is 13 residues long. The whole variable domain, filled in from reference TRBV5-1 and TRBJ1-1, reads KAGVTQTPRYLIKTRGQQVTLSCSPISGHRSVSWYQQTPGQGLQFLFEYFSETQRNKGNFPGRFSGRQFSNSRSEMNVSTLELGDSALYLCASSLDTSTEAFFGQGTRLTVV.

CDR3 residues: CASSSDRGHSYGYTF. The CDR3 DNA reads TGTGCCAGCAGTTCGGACAGGGGGCATAGCTATGGCTACACCTTC. The rearrangement uses TRBV6-5 and TRBJ1-2, with 11 bases fitting TRBD1. Germline trimming cut 4 bases from V and 4 bases from J; bases unmatched to any gene: 5. CDR1 is MNHEY and CDR2 is SVGAGI in the germline V gene. The CDR3 is made up of 15 amino acids.

The DNA of the CDR3 is TGTGCCAGCAGCGAGTGGACAGGTCCCACCGGGGAGCTGTTTTTT. It encodes CASSEWTGPTGELFF. The gene calls are TRBV9 and TRBJ2-2, with 7 bases matching TRBD1. The CDR3 extends over 15 amino acids. The germline gives CDR1 SGDLS, CDR2 YYNGEE. The J segment lost 4 bases and the V segment lost 3 bases, leaving 6 bases of the junction unmatched.

This clone was found a few times. The chain joins TRBV5-1 to TRBJ2-1; unclear D gene. Trimming shortened V by 0 bases and J by 5 bases, and 6 bases separated the two germline ends. The CDR3 covers 13 residues. The germline gives CDR1 SGHRS, CDR2 YFSETQ. CDR3 nucleotides: TGCGCCAGCAGCTTGGGGGCTAACAATGAGCAGTTCTTC. Translation: CASSLGANNEQFF.

This clone has just one count. The rearrangement links TRBV4-1 to TRBJ1-1; TRBD1 is a possible D gene (5 bases). The CDR3 extends over 15 amino acids. Germline V gene lookup returns CDR1 MGHRA and CDR2 YSYEKL. With 4 bases removed from V and 2 bases from J, the gap between germline ends came to 14 bases. CDR3 sequence reads: CASSPGGVENTEAFF. The CDR3 bases are TGCGCCAGCAGCCCCGGGGGTGTCGAAAACACTGAAGCTTTCTTT.

The chain combines TRBV7-2 with TRBJ1-2, with 7 nucleotides matching TRBD1. Trimming removed 5 bases from V and 7 bases from J; junction bases left unmatched: 19. This CDR3 contains 17 residues. Germline-derived CDR1 and CDR2 are SGHTA and FQGNSA. CDR3 loop: CASSATGTDIHGRGYTF. The CDR3 DNA reads TGTGCCAGCAGCGCGACCGGGACAGATATTCATGGACGTGGCTACACCTTC.

This chain links TRBV4-3 with TRBJ2-3, with a possible D match to TRBD1 (5 bases). This CDR3 spans 15 amino acids. The V gene lost 0 bases and the J gene lost 4 bases, with 11 bases spanning the gap. CDR1 LGHNA and CDR2 YSLEER come from the germline V gene. CDR3 residues: CASSQDWQGPDTQYF. CDR3 sequence (DNA): TGCGCCAGCAGCCAAGATTGGCAGGGCCCAGATACGCAGTATTTT.

The J gene is TRBJ1-6, the V gene TRBV6-5; 10 bases agree with TRBD1. The length of the CDR3 is 12 residues. The J segment lost 11 bases and the V segment lost 8 bases, leaving 3 bases of the junction unmatched. Germline V gives CDR1 MNHEY, CDR2 SVGAGI. In DNA form, the CDR3 reads TGTGCCAGCGGGGACAGGGGACCACCCCTCCACTTT. It encodes CASGDRGPPLHF.

Only one count was recorded for this clone. The chain links TRBV15 to TRBJ2-7, with D hard to call. The CDR3 contains 13 residues. Trimming cost V 0 bases and J 3 bases, with 6 bases left between them. Germline CDR1 LNHNV, CDR2 YYDKDF (reference sequence). This CDR3 reads CATSRDGGYEQYF. Written as DNA, the CDR3 is TGTGCCACCAGCAGAGATGGCGGCTACGAGCAGTACTTC.

The sample holds one count of this clone. CDR3 in amino acids: CASNGTATSTDTQYF. CDR3 nucleotide sequence: TGTGCTAGTAATGGGACAGCTACTAGCACAGATACGCAGTATTTT. This chain uses TRBV12-5 with TRBJ2-3, with 7 bases identical to TRBD1. With V trimmed by 8 bases and J by 0 bases, 8 bases remained unmatched. CDR1 is LGHNT, CDR2 FRNRAP, per germline. The CDR3 extends over 15 amino acids.

V is TRBV7-6 and J is TRBJ1-6; 8 positions match TRBD1. This CDR3 has 17 residues. Germline V gene lookup returns CDR1 SGHVS and CDR2 FNYEAQ. V shed 2 bases, J shed 4 bases, and the junction held 7 bases outside the gene matches. The CDR3 spells CASSLNGQGSYNSPLHF. Here the CDR3 DNA reads TGTGCCAGCAGCTTAAACGGACAGGGCAGTTATAATTCACCCCTCCACTTT.

V is TRBV7-2 and J is TRBJ1-6, with 11 nucleotides matching TRBD1. Unmatched junction bases numbered 2, after V lost 4 bases and J lost 9 bases. The CDR3 extends over 14 amino acids. Per germline, CDR1 SGHTA and CDR2 FQGNSA. CDR3 residues: CASSSDRGLSPLHF. The CDR3 coding sequence is TGTGCCAGCAGCTCGGACAGGGGGCTTTCACCCCTCCACTTT.

The chain couples TRBV5-1 to TRBJ2-3; a weak D match, TRBD2 (6 bases). Trimming shortened V by 1 base and J by 4 bases, and 13 bases separated the two germline ends. Germline assignment: CDR1 SGHRS and CDR2 YFSETQ. There are 15 residues in the CDR3. CDR3 nucleotides: TGCGCCAGCAGCTTGCGGACTAACGGGGCAGATACGCAGTATTTT. Its protein product is CASSLRTNGADTQYF.

This clone was seen a few times. The V gene is TRBV19, the J gene TRBJ2-7, with TRBD2 as a possible D gene (6 bases). This CDR3 has 15 amino acids. V lost 4 bases to trimming and J lost 4 bases, with 17 bases between them. CDR1 is LNHDA and CDR2 is SQIVND in the germline V gene (reference sequence). CDR3 sequence (DNA): TGTGCCAGTAGTACCCCGGGCGGGGCGGCTTACGAGCAGTACTTC. This translates into CASSTPGGAAYEQYF.

The CDR3 nucleotides read TGCGCCAGCAGCTTGTTGGGCCTCTCCTACGAGCAGTACTTC. Translating gives CASSLLGLSYEQYF. The rearrangement links TRBV5-1 to TRBJ2-7; D is unclear. CDR3 length equals 14 residues. V was trimmed by 1 base and J by 0 bases, leaving 8 bases between them. CDR1 and CDR2 from the germline V gene are SGHRS and YFSETQ.

The CDR3 loop reads CARLPRNTIYF. DNA of the CDR3: TGCGCCAGACTACCTCGAAACACCATATATTTT. The chain combines TRBV4-1 with TRBJ1-3, with D hard to call. Germline V CDR1 and CDR2: MGHRA, YSYEKL. The CDR3 is 11 amino acids. With 9 bases removed from V and 5 bases from J, the gap between germline ends came to 8 bases.

Worth noting for this clone: This specimen includes other DNA sequences encoding the same CDR3. The chain recombines TRBV5-1 with TRBJ2-3; 13 positions agree with TRBD2. Trimming took 4 bases from V and 2 from J; bases not matched to a gene: 4. This CDR3 has 16 residues. Germline V gene lookup returns CDR1 SGHRS and CDR2 YFSETQ. The CDR3 sequence: CASSPTSGGITDTQYF. Written as DNA, the CDR3 is TGCGCCAGCAGCCCGACTAGCGGGGGGATCACAGATACGCAGTATTTT.